The 30 T cell receptor beta chains presented below share a single source sample, sequenced in a study of cytomegalovirus exposure and HLA in healthy donors. In the PCR, 60 Vbeta and 13 Jbeta primers were used. Generated by immunoSEQ multiplex PCR, the TCRdb table keeps only in-frame clones and is missing some. Of some 130,000 clones detected, approximately 77% appear once; the ten largest clones hold approximately 1.5%. Material: PBMCs. The receptors shown here come from a woman aged 40 to 55 in good health and CMV-seronegative.

The gene calls are TRBV9 and TRBJ1-4; no clear D gene. The CDR3 is 15 residues long. The germline CDR1 and CDR2 sequences are SGDLS and YYNGEE. Trimming stripped 0 bases from V and 4 bases from J, with 10 bases between. CDR3 sequence (DNA): TGTGCCAGCAGCGTAGGAGTCACGAATAATGAAAAACTGTTTTTT. Amino acids: CASSVGVTNNEKLFF.

The genes are TRBV4-1 and TRBJ2-3; 10 bases fit TRBD1. V lost 1 base and J lost 6; bases outside the gene matches: 4. CDR1 and CDR2 (germline): MGHRA, YSYEKL. This CDR3 is built from 15 residues. The CDR3 is CASSQGQGARDTQYF. The CDR3 coding sequence is TGCGCCAGCAGCCAAGGACAGGGGGCGCGGGATACGCAGTATTTT.

The rearrangement uses TRBV7-9 and TRBJ1-6, with 7 bases that match TRBD1. After removal of 3 bases from V and 3 bases from J, the junction contained 2 bases not matched to a gene. The CDR3 is 15 residues long. Germline V gene data show CDR1 as SEHNR and CDR2 as FQNEAQ (reference sequence). The CDR3: CASSLGTVYNSPLHF. The CDR3 DNA follows: TGTGCCAGCAGCTTGGGGACAGTCTATAATTCACCCCTCCACTTT.

The chain has TRBV5-6 and TRBJ2-7; TRBD2 is a possible D gene (6 bases). Trimming removed 0 bases from V and 2 bases from J, with 12 bases in between. Germline assignment: CDR1 SGHDT and CDR2 YYEEEE. The CDR3 is made up of 15 amino acids. CDR3 coding DNA: TGTGCCAGCAGCTTGGCTAGGGGACTCGCCTACGAGCAGTACTTC. This gives the protein CASSLARGLAYEQYF.

This chain links TRBV4-1 with TRBJ1-2, with D tentatively TRBD1 (5 bases). Deletions cut 2 bases from V and 7 bases from J, with 14 bases between. Germline CDR1 and CDR2: MGHRA and YSYEKL. This CDR3 comprises 14 residues. CDR3 amino acids: CASSQLTVGAGYTF. Written as DNA, the CDR3 is TGCGCCAGCAGCCAATTGACGGTAGGGGCTGGCTACACCTTC.

The chain couples TRBV6-5 to TRBJ1-4, with D tentatively TRBD1 (5 bases). This CDR3 comprises 15 residues. Germline lookup yields CDR1 MNHEY and CDR2 SVGAGI. The V and J ends lost 10 bases and 6 bases respectively, with 21 bases between them. The DNA of the CDR3 is TGTGCCACTTATCCTGCGGGGGGGAGGGATGAAAAACTGTTTTTT. It is translated as CATYPAGGRDEKLFF.

The chain couples TRBV6-5 to TRBJ2-3; D not resolved. The CDR3 covers 14 residues. In germline, CDR1 is MNHEY, CDR2 SVGAGI. V gave up 3 bases and J gave up 0 bases, with 7 bases separating them. In DNA form, the CDR3 reads TGTGCCAGCAGTTATAGGCGGAGCACAGATACGCAGTATTTT. Translated, it gives CASSYRRSTDTQYF.

This clone was picked up a small number of times. The gene calls are TRBV6-5 and TRBJ1-3; 7 bases line up with TRBD1. The CDR3 length is 14 residues. CDR1 and CDR2 from the germline V gene are MNHEY and SVGAGI. The J segment lost 2 bases and the V segment lost 2 bases, leaving 0 bases of the junction unmatched. The CDR3 nucleotides read TGTGCCAGCAGTTACACAGGGGCTGGAAACACCATATATTTT. Encoded protein: CASSYTGAGNTIYF.

The chain has TRBV5-1 and TRBJ2-4; 7 positions match TRBD1. CDR3 length: 14 residues. With 5 bases clipped from V and 7 bases from J, the junction kept 9 bases outside the gene matches. In germline, CDR1 is SGHRS, CDR2 YFSETQ. The CDR3 loop reads CASSFGPTGNIQYF. In DNA, the CDR3 is TGCGCCAGCAGTTTTGGACCGACAGGGAACATTCAGTACTTC.

The V and J genes are TRBV6-4 and TRBJ1-5; possible D gene TRBD1, 5 bases. Germline V gives CDR1 MRHNA, CDR2 SNTAGT. CDR3 length: 15 residues. V lost 10 bases and J 3 bases, leaving 19 bases between the germline ends. CDR3 DNA: TGTGCCAACCGGGACGGACTATATCCCAATCAGCCCCAGCATTTT. Translation gives CANRDGLYPNQPQHF.

The V call is TRBV29-1, the J call TRBJ2-4; 9 bases align to TRBD1. Germline V lookup: CDR1 SQVTM, CDR2 ANQGSEA. V shed 5 bases, J shed 6 bases, and the junction held 2 bases outside the gene matches. The CDR3 runs to 12 residues. The CDR3 coding sequence is TGCAGCGTTCGGACAGGGGTAAACATTCAGTACTTC. This translates into CSVRTGVNIQYF.

The gene calls are TRBV9 and TRBJ1-1; 7 bases align to TRBD1. Germline V CDR1 and CDR2: SGDLS, YYNGEE. V lost 3 bases to trimming and J lost 5 bases; unmatched junction nucleotides: 10. The length of the CDR3 is 15 residues. In DNA form, the CDR3 reads TGTGCCAGCAGCGCCACGGAGGGGGCAGGGACTGAAGCTTTCTTT. Translating gives CASSATEGAGTEAFF.

This sequence joins TRBV11-3 and TRBJ2-7; TRBD1 agrees at 11 bases. J gave up 5 bases and V 4 bases, and 10 bases lay outside the gene matches. Germline CDR1 reads SGHNT; CDR2 reads YENEEA. The CDR3 contains 16 residues. DNA for the CDR3: TGTGCCAGCAGCTCAGGACAGGGGGCGAAAAAAAACGAGCAGTACTTC. Amino acids: CASSSGQGAKKNEQYF.

This chain uses TRBV9 with TRBJ1-1; 8 bases map to TRBD1. V lost 4 bases, J lost 1 base, and 6 bases stayed unmatched. The CDR3 contains 15 residues. Germline CDR1 SGDLS, CDR2 YYNGEE. For the CDR3, the DNA is TGTGCCAGCAGCTTCGGGACAGGAGGGAACACTGAAGCTTTCTTT. Translated, it gives CASSFGTGGNTEAFF.

The rearrangement uses TRBV10-3 and TRBJ2-1; tentative D call: TRBD1 (6 bases). The CDR3 length is 14 residues. The V gene's germline CDR1 is ENHRY and CDR2 SYGVKD. V shed 2 bases and J shed 6 bases, with 11 bases lying between them. The CDR3 loop reads CAISENRDGNEQFF. The DNA of the CDR3 is TGTGCCATCAGTGAGAACAGGGATGGCAATGAGCAGTTCTTC.

V is TRBV19 and J is TRBJ2-3; maybe TRBD2 (5 bases). V shed 3 bases and J shed 0 bases, with 13 bases lying between them. Per the germline V gene, CDR1 is LNHDA and CDR2 is SQIVND (reference sequence). This CDR3 is built from 16 residues. The CDR3 protein is CASSIRAASSTDTQYF. The DNA of the CDR3 is TGTGCCAGTAGTATTAGAGCGGCTAGCAGCACAGATACGCAGTATTTT.

The chain has TRBV14 and TRBJ1-1; no reliable D call. Germline assignment: CDR1 SGHDN and CDR2 FVKESK. V was trimmed by 4 bases and J by 6 bases, leaving 12 bases between them. The CDR3 has 13 amino acids. CDR3 loop: CASSLGGSAEAFF. The CDR3 DNA reads as TGTGCCAGCAGCCTAGGAGGGTCAGCTGAAGCTTTCTTT.

V gene TRBV5-1 combines with J gene TRBJ1-6, with a tentative D call TRBD1 (6 bases). Trimming cost V 2 bases and J 7 bases, with 10 bases left between them. CDR3 size: 14 residues. The V gene's germline CDR1 is SGHRS and CDR2 YFSETQ. The CDR3 is CASSLQGGNSPLHF. The CDR3 bases are TGCGCCAGCAGCTTACAGGGCGGCAATTCACCCCTCCACTTT.

As to this clone: With only one base between it and a far larger clone, this is likely a read error. The chain has TRBV7-6 and TRBJ1-2; D is undetermined. Germline loops: CDR1 SGHVS, CDR2 FNYEAQ. The V end lost 5 bases, the J end lost 8 bases, and 9 bases lay between the germline ends. The CDR3 has 11 amino acids. The DNA of the CDR3 is TGTGCCAGCAGCCGAAGCCGGGGCTACACCTTC. Protein: CASSRSRGYTF.

This clone has just a few counts. The chain combines TRBV7-2 with TRBJ1-2, with unresolved D. Trimming cost V 4 bases and J 5 bases, with 17 bases left between them. The CDR3 sequence is 15 residues long. Germline V gene data show CDR1 as SGHTA and CDR2 as FQGNSA. The CDR3 loop is CASSSPEASVYGYTF. The DNA for the CDR3 is TGTGCCAGCAGCTCCCCAGAGGCGTCGGTTTATGGCTACACCTTC.

V and J are TRBV6-4 and TRBJ1-2; 9 bases fit TRBD1. From germline, CDR1 is MRHNA and CDR2 SNTAGT. CDR3 length: 18 amino acids. V lost 3 bases and J lost 0; bases outside the gene matches: 11. Here the CDR3 reads CASSETGGQGVPNYGYTF. CDR3 nucleotide sequence: TGTGCCAGCAGTGAAACCGGGGGACAGGGAGTTCCTAACTATGGCTACACCTTC.

The chain has TRBV9 and TRBJ2-2; 7 bases are a match to TRBD1. CDR1 is SGDLS and CDR2 is YYNGEE in the germline V gene. The CDR3 contains 15 residues. The trim removed 4 bases at V and 6 bases at J, leaving 9 bases unmatched. The CDR3 loop is CASSPGQVSAGELFF. The CDR3 nucleotides are TGTGCCAGCAGCCCAGGACAGGTCTCCGCCGGGGAGCTGTTTTTT.

This sequence joins TRBV27 and TRBJ2-3, with 11 bases fitting TRBD2. The CDR3 runs to 15 residues. V was clipped by 5 bases and J by 6 bases; unmatched bases: 7. CDR1 is MNHEY, CDR2 SMNVEV, per germline (reference sequence). Here the CDR3 DNA reads TGTGCCAGCAGTCCCGGGACTAGCGGCTCCGATACGCAGTATTTT. It yields the protein CASSPGTSGSDTQYF.

This chain links TRBV19 with TRBJ1-1; D may be TRBD1 (5 bases). Germline V gene lookup returns CDR1 LNHDA and CDR2 SQIVND (reference sequence). V was clipped by 0 bases and J by 10 bases, with 21 bases between them. This CDR3 contains 16 residues. The CDR3 region has the DNA TGTGCCAGTAGTATAGATCAGGTGGGGGGTTCGGCGGCAGCTTTCTTT. Translating it yields CASSIDQVGGSAAAFF.

A few counts support this clone. The chain joins TRBV6-5 to TRBJ1-6, with D maybe TRBD1 (5 bases). V lost 6 bases, J lost 7 bases, and 10 bases lay in between. This CDR3 has 13 amino acids. CDR1 is MNHEY and CDR2 is SVGAGI in the germline V gene. CDR3 loop: CASRGTGNSPLHF. CDR3 coding DNA: TGTGCCAGCAGGGGGACTGGGAATTCACCCCTCCACTTT.

As for this clone: Germline and junction disagree at one end, which may indicate a read error. The chain is built from TRBV5-1 and TRBJ1-2; TRBD1 aligns across 12 bases. This CDR3 region has 17 residues. CDR1 is SGHRS and CDR2 is YFSETQ in the germline V gene. CDR3 in DNA: TGCGCCAGCAGCCCCCGGGACAGGGGGCCCGGGTACTATGGCTACATCTTC. Its translation: CASSPRDRGPGYYGYIF.

This clone has a handful of counts. This rearrangement joins TRBV7-8 to TRBJ2-3; a possible D gene is TRBD2 (5 bases). The V end was cut by 3 bases, the J end by 4 bases, with 8 bases between. Germline lookup yields CDR1 SGHVS and CDR2 FQNEAQ. This CDR3 is built from 13 residues. The CDR3 reads CASSLASPDTQYF. As DNA, the CDR3 is TGTGCCAGCAGCTTGGCTAGCCCAGATACGCAGTATTTT.

The CDR3 region is CAWSVQRDYSNQPQHF. CDR3 in DNA: TGTGCCTGGAGTGTACAAAGGGACTATAGCAATCAGCCCCAGCATTTT. The V and J genes are TRBV30 and TRBJ1-5; the D gene is possibly TRBD1 (5 bases). V was pared by 0 bases and J by 0 bases, with 12 bases between. The germline CDR1 and CDR2 sequences are GTSNPN and SVGIG (reference sequence). CDR3 size: 16 residues.

V gene TRBV6-5 combines with J gene TRBJ2-1, with 9 bases aligning to TRBD1. J lost 4 bases, V lost 3 bases, and 4 bases had no gene match. The CDR3 length is 15 residues. The germline V gene has CDR1 MNHEY and CDR2 SVGAGI. CDR3 sequence reads: CASSYGGQGYNEQFF. CDR3 bases: TGTGCCAGCAGTTATGGGGGACAGGGTTACAATGAGCAGTTCTTC.

The genes are TRBV7-9 and TRBJ2-2, with 10 positions matching TRBD1. Unmatched junction bases numbered 6, after V lost 4 bases and J lost 4 bases. The CDR3 consists of 16 residues. Germline CDR1 SEHNR, CDR2 FQNEAQ (reference sequence). The CDR3 reads CASSWGQGSPTGELFF. In DNA form, the CDR3 reads TGTGCCAGCAGCTGGGGACAGGGGAGTCCCACCGGGGAGCTGTTTTTT.